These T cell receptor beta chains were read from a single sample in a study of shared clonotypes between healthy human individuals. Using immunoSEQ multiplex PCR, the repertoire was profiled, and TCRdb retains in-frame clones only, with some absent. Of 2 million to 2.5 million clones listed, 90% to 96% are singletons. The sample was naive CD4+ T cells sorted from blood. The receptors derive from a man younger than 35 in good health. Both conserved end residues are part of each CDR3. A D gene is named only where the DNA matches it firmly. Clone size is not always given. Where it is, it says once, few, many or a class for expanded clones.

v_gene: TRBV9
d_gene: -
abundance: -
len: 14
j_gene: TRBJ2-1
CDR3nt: TGTGCCAGCAGCGATGGGCGGACCTACAATGAGCAGTTCTTC
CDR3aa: CASSDGRTYNEQFF

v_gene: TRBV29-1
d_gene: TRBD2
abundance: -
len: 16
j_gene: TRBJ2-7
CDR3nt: TGCAGCGTTGAAGAAGTCGGGGGGTCGAAACACTACGAGCAGTACTTC
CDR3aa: CSVEEVGGSKHYEQYF

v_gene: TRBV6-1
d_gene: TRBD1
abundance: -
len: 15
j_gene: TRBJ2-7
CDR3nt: TGTGCCAGCAGTGAAACAGGGGCCCTCTCCTACGAGCAGTACTTC
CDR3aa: CASSETGALSYEQYF

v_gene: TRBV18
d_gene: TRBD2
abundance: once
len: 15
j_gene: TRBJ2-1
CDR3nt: TGTGCCAGCTCACCAGCGGGGGGCCCCTACAATGAGCAGTTCTTC
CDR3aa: CASSPAGGPYNEQFF

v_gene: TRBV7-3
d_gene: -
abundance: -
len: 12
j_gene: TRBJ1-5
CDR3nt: TGTGCCAGCAGCCATACAGGGTGGACCCAGCATTTT
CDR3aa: CASSHTGWTQHF

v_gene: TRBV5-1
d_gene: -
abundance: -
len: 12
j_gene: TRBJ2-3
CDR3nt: TGCGCCAGCAGCACTAACACAGATACGCAGTATTTT
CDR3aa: CASSTNTDTQYF

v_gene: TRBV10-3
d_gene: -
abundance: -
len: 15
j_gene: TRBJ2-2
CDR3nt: TGTGCCATCAGTGACGGGAAGGGAAACACCGGGGAGCTGTTTTTT
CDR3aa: CAISDGKGNTGELFF

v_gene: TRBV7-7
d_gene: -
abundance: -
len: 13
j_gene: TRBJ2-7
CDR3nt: TGTGCTAGCAGCTTAGGGGAATTCGGGGAGCAGTACTTC
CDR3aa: CASSLGEFGEQYF

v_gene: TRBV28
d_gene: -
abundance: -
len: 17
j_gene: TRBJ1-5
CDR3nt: TGTGCCAGCAGTCCCCCTAGGGGGGGCCTTAGCAATCAGCCCCAGCATTTT
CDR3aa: CASSPPRGGLSNQPQHF

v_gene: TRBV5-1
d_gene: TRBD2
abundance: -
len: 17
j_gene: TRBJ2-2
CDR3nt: TGCGCCAGCAGCTTGAAGGAACTAGCGGGAGGGACCGGGGAGCTGTTTTTT
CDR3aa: CASSLKELAGGTGELFF

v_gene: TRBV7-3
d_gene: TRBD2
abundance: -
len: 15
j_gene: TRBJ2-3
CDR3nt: TGTGCCAGCAGCACGGGGGGGAGAAGCACAGATACGCAGTATTTT
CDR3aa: CASSTGGRSTDTQYF

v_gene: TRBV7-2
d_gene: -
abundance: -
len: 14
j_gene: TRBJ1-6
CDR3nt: TGTGCCAGCAGCTTAATCGGGGATAATTCACCCCTCCACTTT
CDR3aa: CASSLIGDNSPLHF

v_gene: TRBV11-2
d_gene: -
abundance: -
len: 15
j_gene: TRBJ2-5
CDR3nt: TGTGCCAGCAGCTTAGTGGGGGGAATTGGAGAGACCCAGTACTTC
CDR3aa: CASSLVGGIGETQYF

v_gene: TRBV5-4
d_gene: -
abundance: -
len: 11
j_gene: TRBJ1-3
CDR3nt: TGTGCCAGCAGCTTTCGGGGCACCATATATTTT
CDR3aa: CASSFRGTIYF

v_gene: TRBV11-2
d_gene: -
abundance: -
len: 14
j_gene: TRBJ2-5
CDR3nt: TGTGCCAGCAGCTTTTCGGGAAGGGGGGAGACCCAGTACTTC
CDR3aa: CASSFSGRGETQYF

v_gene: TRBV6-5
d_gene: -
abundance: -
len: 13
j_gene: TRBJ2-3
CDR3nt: TGTGCCAGCAGCCTCAAGTTCACAGATACGCAGTATTTT
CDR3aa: CASSLKFTDTQYF

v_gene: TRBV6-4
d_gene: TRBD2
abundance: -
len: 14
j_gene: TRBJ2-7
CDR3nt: TGTGCCAGCAGTATGAGCGGGGGGCCCTACGAGCAGTACTTC
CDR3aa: CASSMSGGPYEQYF

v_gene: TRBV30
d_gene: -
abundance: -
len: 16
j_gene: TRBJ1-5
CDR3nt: TGTGCCTGGAGTCTAGGCAACGTTTATAGCAATCAGCCCCAGCATTTT
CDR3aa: CAWSLGNVYSNQPQHF

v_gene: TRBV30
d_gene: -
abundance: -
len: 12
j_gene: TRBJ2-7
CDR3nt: TGTGCCTGGAGTGTACTAGGGGACGAGCAGTACTTC
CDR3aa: CAWSVLGDEQYF

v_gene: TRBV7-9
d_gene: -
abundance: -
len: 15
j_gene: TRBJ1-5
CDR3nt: TGTGCCAGCAGCCGGGACGGTTTAGGGAATCAGCCCCAGCATTTT
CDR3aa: CASSRDGLGNQPQHF

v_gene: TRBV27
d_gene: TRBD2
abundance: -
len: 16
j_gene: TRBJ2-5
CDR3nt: TGTGCCAGCAGTCCGGGGACTAGCGGGCGTCCGGAGACCCAGTACTTC
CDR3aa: CASSPGTSGRPETQYF

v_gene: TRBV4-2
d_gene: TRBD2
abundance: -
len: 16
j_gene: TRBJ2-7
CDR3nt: TGTGCCAGCAGCCAAGATCAAAGCGGGGGCTCCTACGAGCAGTACTTC
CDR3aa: CASSQDQSGGSYEQYF

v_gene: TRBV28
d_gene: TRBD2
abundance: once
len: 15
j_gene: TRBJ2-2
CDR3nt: TGTGCCAGCAGTGGAGCGGGGGCGAACACCGGGGAGCTGTTTTTT
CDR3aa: CASSGAGANTGELFF

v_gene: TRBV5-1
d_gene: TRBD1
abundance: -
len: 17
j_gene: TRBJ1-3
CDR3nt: TGCGCCAGCAGCCTACCGGGACAGGCGAACTCTGGAAACACCATATATTTT
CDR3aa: CASSLPGQANSGNTIYF

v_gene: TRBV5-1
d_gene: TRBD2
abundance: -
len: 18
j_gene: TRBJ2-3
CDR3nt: TGCGCCAGCAGCCCGGGAAGGACTAGCGGGGGGGCCGGAGATACGCAGTATTTT
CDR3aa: CASSPGRTSGGAGDTQYF

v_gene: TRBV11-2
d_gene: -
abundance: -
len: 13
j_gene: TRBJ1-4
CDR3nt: TGTGCCAGCAGCATCAACAGTAATGAAAAACTGTTTTTT
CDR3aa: CASSINSNEKLFF

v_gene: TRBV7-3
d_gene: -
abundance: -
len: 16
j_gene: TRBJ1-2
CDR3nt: TGTGCCAGCAGCTTAACGGGAGCAGCGGGAAACTATGGCTACACCTTC
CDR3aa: CASSLTGAAGNYGYTF

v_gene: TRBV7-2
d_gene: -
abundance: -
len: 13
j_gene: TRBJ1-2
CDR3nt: TGTGCCAGCAGCCCCGTAGGGGGGTATGGCTACACCTTC
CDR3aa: CASSPVGGYGYTF

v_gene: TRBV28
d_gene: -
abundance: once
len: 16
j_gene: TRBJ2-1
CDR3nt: TGTGCCAGCAGTTTATCTCCCCCAAGCAAATACAATGAGCAGTTCTTC
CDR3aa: CASSLSPPSKYNEQFF

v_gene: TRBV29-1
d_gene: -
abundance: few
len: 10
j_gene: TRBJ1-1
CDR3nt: TGCAGCGTACTGACAGTTGAAGCTTTCTTT
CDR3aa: CSVLTVEAFF

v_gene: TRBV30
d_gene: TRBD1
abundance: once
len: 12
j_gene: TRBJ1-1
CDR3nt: TGTGCCTGGACCGGACAGGGGGCGCGGGCTTTCTTT
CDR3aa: CAWTGQGARAFF

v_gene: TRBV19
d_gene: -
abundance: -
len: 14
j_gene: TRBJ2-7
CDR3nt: TGTGCCAGTAGTATTTTAGGGATGTCCTACGAGCAGTACTTC
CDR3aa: CASSILGMSYEQYF

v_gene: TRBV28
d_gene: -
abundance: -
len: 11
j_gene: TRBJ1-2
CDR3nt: TGTGCCAGCAGCCCACCACCGGGCTACACCTTC
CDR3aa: CASSPPPGYTF

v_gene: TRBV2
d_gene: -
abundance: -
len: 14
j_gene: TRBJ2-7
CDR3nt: TGTGCCAGCAGTGAAGGGCGAGGGCCAGAAGAGCAGTACTTC
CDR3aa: CASSEGRGPEEQYF

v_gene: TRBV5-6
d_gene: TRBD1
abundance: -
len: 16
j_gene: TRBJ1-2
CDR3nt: TGTGCCAGCAGTCCCGACAGGGGGAGAACGAACTATGGCTACACCTTC
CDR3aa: CASSPDRGRTNYGYTF

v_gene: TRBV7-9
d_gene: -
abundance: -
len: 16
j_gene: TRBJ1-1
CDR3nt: TGTGCCAGCAGCCGGGGATTGGCACAGAGCAACACTGAAGCTTTCTTT
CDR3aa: CASSRGLAQSNTEAFF

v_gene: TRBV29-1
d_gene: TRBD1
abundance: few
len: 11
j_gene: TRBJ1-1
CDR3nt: TGCAGCGTCGTGGGACAGGGTGAAGCTTTCTTT
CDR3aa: CSVVGQGEAFF

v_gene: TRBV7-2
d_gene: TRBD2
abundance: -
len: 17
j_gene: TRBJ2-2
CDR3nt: TGTGCCAGCAGCTCTCGTCTAGCGGGAGGGCCGACCGGGGAGCTGTTTTTT
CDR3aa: CASSSRLAGGPTGELFF

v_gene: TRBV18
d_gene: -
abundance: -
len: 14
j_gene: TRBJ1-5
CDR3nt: TGTGCCAGCACCGTGTCAGGGGGCAATCAGCCCCAGCATTTT
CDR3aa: CASTVSGGNQPQHF

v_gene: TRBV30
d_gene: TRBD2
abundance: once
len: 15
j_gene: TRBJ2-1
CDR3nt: TGTGCCTGGAGCGGGACTAGCGGAAAATACAATGAGCAGTTCTTC
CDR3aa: CAWSGTSGKYNEQFF

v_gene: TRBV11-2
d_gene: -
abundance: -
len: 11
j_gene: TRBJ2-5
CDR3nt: TGTGCCAGCAGCTTAGCCGGGGCCCAGTACTTC
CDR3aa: CASSLAGAQYF

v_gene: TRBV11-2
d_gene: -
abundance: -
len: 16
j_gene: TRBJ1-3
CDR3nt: TGTGCCAGCAGCCCCCGGGGCCAGGCCTCTGGAAACACCATATATTTT
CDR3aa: CASSPRGQASGNTIYF

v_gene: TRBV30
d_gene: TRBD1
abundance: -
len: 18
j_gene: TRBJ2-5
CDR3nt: TGTGCCTGGTTTCCGGGACAGGGGTTCCTATTGGGAGAAGAGACCCAGTACTTC
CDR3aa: CAWFPGQGFLLGEETQYF

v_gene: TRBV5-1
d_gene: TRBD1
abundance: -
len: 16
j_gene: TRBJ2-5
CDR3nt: TGCGCCAGCAGCCGCGCCCGGGACAGCCCACAAGAGACCCAGTACTTC
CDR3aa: CASSRARDSPQETQYF

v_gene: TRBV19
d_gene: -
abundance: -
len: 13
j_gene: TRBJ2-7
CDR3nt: TGTGCCAGTAGTACCGCTCAACCTACGAGGCAGTACTTC
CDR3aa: CASSTAQPTRQYF

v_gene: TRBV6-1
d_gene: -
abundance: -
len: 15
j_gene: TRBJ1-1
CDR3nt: TGTGCCAGCAGTGAACGGGGGGGCTCCGACACTGAAGCTTTCTTT
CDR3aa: CASSERGGSDTEAFF

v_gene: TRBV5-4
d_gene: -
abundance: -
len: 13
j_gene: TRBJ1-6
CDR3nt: TGTGCCAGCAGCTTGGAAGCGAGTTCACCCCTCCACTTT
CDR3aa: CASSLEASSPLHF

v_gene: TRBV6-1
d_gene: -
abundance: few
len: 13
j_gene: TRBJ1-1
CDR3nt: TGTGCCAGCAGTGAAACAGTGAACACTGAAGCTTTCTTT
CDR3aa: CASSETVNTEAFF

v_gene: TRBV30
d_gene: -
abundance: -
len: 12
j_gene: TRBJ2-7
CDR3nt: TGTGCCTGGAGTGTAATGAGTGGCGAGCAGTACTTC
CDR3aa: CAWSVMSGEQYF

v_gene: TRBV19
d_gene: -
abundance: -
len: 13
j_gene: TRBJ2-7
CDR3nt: TGTGCCGTATCATCAAGAAGGGGCTACGAGCAGTACTTC
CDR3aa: CAVSSRRGYEQYF

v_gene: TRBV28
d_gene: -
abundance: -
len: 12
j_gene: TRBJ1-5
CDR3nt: TGTGCCAGCAGTTCCCCCGGGTCCGGCCAGCATTTT
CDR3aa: CASSSPGSGQHF

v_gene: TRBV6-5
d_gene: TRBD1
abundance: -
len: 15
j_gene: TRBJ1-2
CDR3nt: TGTGCCAGCAGTCTGACAGGGTGGGACGAGTATGGCTACACCTTC
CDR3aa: CASSLTGWDEYGYTF